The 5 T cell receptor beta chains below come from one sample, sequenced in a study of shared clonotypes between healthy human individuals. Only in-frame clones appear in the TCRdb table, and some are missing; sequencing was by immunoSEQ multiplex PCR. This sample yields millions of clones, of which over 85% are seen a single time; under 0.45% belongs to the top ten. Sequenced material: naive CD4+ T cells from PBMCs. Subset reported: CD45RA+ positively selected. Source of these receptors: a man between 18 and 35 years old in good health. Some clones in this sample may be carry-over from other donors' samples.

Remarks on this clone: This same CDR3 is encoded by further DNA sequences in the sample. The DNA for the CDR3 is TGTGCCAGCAGCCTCAGCGGGTACACAGATACGCAGTATTTT. As protein: CASSLSGYTDTQYF. The chain is built from TRBV7-3 and TRBJ2-3; weak D call: TRBD2 (6 bases). Per germline, CDR1 SGHTA and CDR2 FQGTGA. With 5 bases removed from V and 2 bases from J, the gap between germline ends came to 11 bases. CDR3 length equals 14 residues.

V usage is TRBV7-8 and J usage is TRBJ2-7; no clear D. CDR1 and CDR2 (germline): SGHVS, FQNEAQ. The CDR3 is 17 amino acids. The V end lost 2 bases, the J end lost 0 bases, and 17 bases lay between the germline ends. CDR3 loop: CASSLIRRQTSSYEQYF. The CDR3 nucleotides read TGTGCCAGCAGCTTAATCCGTAGGCAGACAAGCTCCTACGAGCAGTACTTC.

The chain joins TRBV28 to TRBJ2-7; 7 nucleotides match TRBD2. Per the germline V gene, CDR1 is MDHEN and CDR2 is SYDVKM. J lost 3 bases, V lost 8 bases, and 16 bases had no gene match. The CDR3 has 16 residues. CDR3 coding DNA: TGTGCCAGCCTGAAGGATCTAGCGGTATCAGACTACGAGCAGTACTTC. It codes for CASLKDLAVSDYEQYF.

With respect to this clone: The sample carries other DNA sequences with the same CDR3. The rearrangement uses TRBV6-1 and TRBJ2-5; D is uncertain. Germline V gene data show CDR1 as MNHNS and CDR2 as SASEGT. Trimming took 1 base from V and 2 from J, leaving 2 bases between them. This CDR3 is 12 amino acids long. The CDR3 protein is CASSEVQETQYF. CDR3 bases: TGTGCCAGCAGTGAAGTGCAAGAGACCCAGTACTTC.

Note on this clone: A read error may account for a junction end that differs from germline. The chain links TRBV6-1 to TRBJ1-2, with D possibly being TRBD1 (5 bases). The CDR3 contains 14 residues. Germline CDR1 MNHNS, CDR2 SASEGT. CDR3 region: CASSESGTNDGYTF. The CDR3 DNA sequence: TGTGCCAGCAGTGAATCCGGGACTAACGATGGCTACACCTTC.